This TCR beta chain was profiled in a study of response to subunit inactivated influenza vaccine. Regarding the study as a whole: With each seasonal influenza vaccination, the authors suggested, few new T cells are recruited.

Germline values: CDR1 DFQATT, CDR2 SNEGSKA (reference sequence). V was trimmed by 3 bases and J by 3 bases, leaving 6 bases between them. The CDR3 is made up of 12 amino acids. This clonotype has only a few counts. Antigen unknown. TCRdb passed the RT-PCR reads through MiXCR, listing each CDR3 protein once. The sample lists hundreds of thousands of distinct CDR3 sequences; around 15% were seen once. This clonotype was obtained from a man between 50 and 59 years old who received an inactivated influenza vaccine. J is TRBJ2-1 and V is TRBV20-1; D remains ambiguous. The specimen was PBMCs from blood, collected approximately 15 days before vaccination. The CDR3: CSAREYYNEQFF. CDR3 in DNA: TGCAGTGCTAGGGAATACTACAATGAGCAGTTCTTC.